The 20 T cell receptor beta chains in this list originate from one sample, sequenced in a study of T cell repertoires in cytomegalovirus infection. TCRdb itself ran the reads through MiXCR, one entry per CDR3 protein. Of hundreds of thousands of distinct CDR3 sequences in the sample, around 30% are singletons; the top ten hold 15% to 20%. The antigens of these receptors remain unknown. Sequenced material: cultured PBMCs, taken from culture after CMV antigen stimulation. These receptors originate from a human donor in good health (CMV status not recorded). Some clones in this sample may be carry-over from other donors' samples.

The chain employs TRBV2 and TRBJ2-5, with unresolved D. Looked up from germline, CDR1 is SNHLY and CDR2 is FYNNEI. CDR3 size: 14 residues. The ends were cut back, 2 bases at V and 2 bases at J, with 9 bases in the middle. DNA of the CDR3: TGTGCCAGCAGTGAAAGGCCAGGACAAGAGACCCAGTACTTC. As protein: CASSERPGQETQYF.

The chain recombines TRBV2 with TRBJ2-7; 10 bases line up with TRBD1. The CDR3 has 14 residues. The trim removed 5 bases at V and 6 bases at J, leaving 7 bases unmatched. Germline-derived CDR1 and CDR2 are SNHLY and FYNNEI. As DNA, the CDR3 is TGTGCCAGCAGTATCGGGACAGGGGACCTCGAGCAGTACTTC. Its protein product is CASSIGTGDLEQYF.

This clonotype was recorded a few times. The chain recombines TRBV6-5 with TRBJ2-7; D is undetermined. The CDR3 is made up of 13 amino acids. Between the trimmed V and J ends, which lost 0 bases and 4 bases, there was a span of 7 bases. The germline gives CDR1 MNHEY, CDR2 SVGAGI. For the CDR3, the DNA is TGTGCCAGCAGTTACTCCCCCAAGTACGAGCAGTACTTC. Its translation: CASSYSPKYEQYF.

The V gene is TRBV7-9, the J gene TRBJ2-7, with 8 bases lining up with TRBD2. This CDR3 is 15 amino acids long. In germline, CDR1 is SEHNR, CDR2 FQNEAQ (reference sequence). V gave up 6 bases and J gave up 2 bases; unmatched junction bases: 9. CDR3 sequence: CASSGGERGTYEQYF. In DNA form, the CDR3 reads TGTGCCAGCAGTGGTGGGGAGCGGGGGACCTACGAGCAGTACTTC. Combining the CDR3 with reference TRBV7-9 and TRBJ2-7 gives the whole variable domain DTGVSQNPRHKITKRGQNVTFRCDPISEHNRLYWYRQTLGQGPEFLTYFQNEAQLEKSRLLSDRFSAERPKGSFSTLEIQRTEQGDSAMYLCASSGGERGTYEQYFGPGTRLTVT.

This clonotype was seen only a few times. CDR3 amino acids: CASSFDRGLAEKLFF. The CDR3 region has the DNA TGTGCCAGCAGTTTTGACAGGGGGCTGGCTGAAAAACTGTTTTTT. The rearrangement links TRBV6-6 to TRBJ1-4, with TRBD1 matching 10 bases. CDR1 is MNHNY, CDR2 SVGAGI, per germline (reference sequence). The CDR3 is 15 residues long. The trim removed 4 bases at V and 7 bases at J, leaving 6 bases unmatched.

This clonotype was seen many times. This chain uses TRBV7-8 with TRBJ2-5; D may be TRBD1 (6 bases). The CDR3 contains 16 residues. The V end was cut by 1 base, the J end by 7 bases, with 19 bases between. CDR1 is SGHVS, CDR2 FQNEAQ, per germline. CDR3 sequence (DNA): TGTGCCAGCAGCTTAGAGGTTACAGGGCTGTCTGGGACCCAGTACTTC. This encodes CASSLEVTGLSGTQYF.

The chain employs TRBV2 and TRBJ2-3; 9 nucleotides agree with TRBD1. CDR1 and CDR2 from the germline V gene are SNHLY and FYNNEI. Trimming at V came to 9 bases and at J to 2 bases, leaving 12 bases not matched to a gene. The CDR3 contains 16 residues. This CDR3 is CASGLQQGANTDTQYF. CDR3 nucleotide sequence: TGTGCCAGTGGCCTCCAACAGGGGGCCAACACAGATACGCAGTATTTT.

This clonotype was counted a few times. CDR3 coding DNA: TGTGCCATCAGTGATGCCTACGAGCAGTACTTC. Its translation: CAISDAYEQYF. The chain carries TRBV10-3 and TRBJ2-7, with no clear D. This CDR3 region has 11 residues. Trimming removed 3 bases at V and 2 bases at J, with 2 bases between. Germline V gives CDR1 ENHRY, CDR2 SYGVKD.

This clonotype was seen many times. This chain uses TRBV7-8 with TRBJ1-4; tentative D call: TRBD1 (5 bases). The CDR3 is 16 residues long. CDR1 is SGHVS, CDR2 FQNEAQ, per germline. V dropped 5 bases and J dropped 8 bases, with 21 bases sitting between them. The CDR3 coding sequence is TGTGCCAGCAGCCTACTGGGACCCCCTCTCGGGGAAAAACTGTTTTTT. It specifies CASSLLGPPLGEKLFF.

J is TRBJ2-5 and V is TRBV27; 8 bases map to TRBD1. Germline V CDR1 and CDR2: MNHEY, SMNVEV (reference sequence). With 4 bases clipped from V and 9 bases from J, the junction kept 13 bases outside the gene matches. The CDR3 runs 15 residues. Here the CDR3 reads CASSSFRTGIVAQYF. CDR3 in DNA: TGTGCCAGCAGTTCTTTCAGGACAGGGATTGTTGCCCAGTACTTC.

This clonotype was detected ten times or more. The genes are TRBV7-2 and TRBJ2-3; D may be TRBD2 (7 bases). Germline V gene lookup returns CDR1 SGHTA and CDR2 FQGNSA. Between the trimmed V and J ends, which lost 0 bases and 7 bases, there was a span of 23 bases. CDR3 size: 18 residues. The CDR3 DNA reads TGTGCCAGCAGCTTAGCCCCTGGGGGGGCCGGGACCTCGTATACGCAGTATTTT. Its protein product is CASSLAPGGAGTSYTQYF.

The V call is TRBV6-6, the J call TRBJ2-7; 8 bases line up with TRBD2. With V trimmed by 2 bases and J by 2 bases, 5 bases remained unmatched. This CDR3 has 15 amino acids. Germline V gene sequence: CDR1 MNHNY, CDR2 SVGAGI (reference sequence). The CDR3 nucleotides read TGTGCCAGCAGTTACATTCAGCGGGAGACCTACGAGCAGTACTTC. Residues: CASSYIQRETYEQYF.

This clonotype was found many times. The chain combines TRBV7-2 with TRBJ1-1; maybe TRBD1 (6 bases). Trimming removed 2 bases from V and 2 bases from J, with 9 bases in between. Germline V gene sequence: CDR1 SGHTA, CDR2 FQGNSA. The CDR3 has 14 residues. CDR3 protein: CASSLSDSNTEAFF. The CDR3 DNA sequence: TGTGCCAGCAGCTTATCGGACAGTAACACTGAAGCTTTCTTT.

The table lists this clonotype with a count of one. This chain connects TRBV27 to TRBJ2-1, with 9 nucleotides matching TRBD2. Germline CDR1 and CDR2: MNHEY and SMNVEV (reference sequence). Trimming removed 6 bases from V and 7 bases from J; junction bases left unmatched: 10. The CDR3 is made up of 15 amino acids. The CDR3 here is CASSPYSGSQNEQFF. The DNA for the CDR3 is TGTGCCAGCAGCCCTTATAGCGGGAGCCAAAATGAGCAGTTCTTC.

This clonotype came up a few times. This chain connects TRBV15 to TRBJ1-5; D gene uncertain. The CDR3 has 15 residues. The V end lost 1 base, the J end lost 0 bases, and 7 bases lay between the germline ends. Germline CDR1 reads LNHNV; CDR2 reads YYDKDF (reference sequence). CDR3 bases: TGTGCCACCAGCAGAGCCGCTTATAGCAATCAGCCCCAGCATTTT. Its translation: CATSRAAYSNQPQHF.

CDR3 DNA: TGTGCCAGCACTGGGGGCAATGAGCAGTTCTTC. This codes for CASTGGNEQFF. This chain joins TRBV6-2 or TRBV6-3 and TRBJ2-1; D is tentatively TRBD1 or TRBD2 (5 bases each). Germline V CDR1 and CDR2: MNHEY, SVGEGT. The CDR3 is made up of 11 amino acids. Trimming stripped 7 bases from V and 6 bases from J, with 7 bases between.

As DNA, the CDR3 is TGCAGTGCTAGGGACCGGAAAGGGACTAGACTAACGGATGAGCAGTTCTTC. This gives the protein CSARDRKGTRLTDEQFF. The J gene is TRBJ2-1, the V gene TRBV20-1; TRBD2 aligns across 8 bases. The CDR3 contains 17 residues. V lost 3 bases to trimming and J lost 8 bases; unmatched junction nucleotides: 18. Germline CDR1 and CDR2: DFQATT and SNEGSKA (reference sequence).

Details on this clonotype: The conserved closing phenylalanine or tryptophan is absent in this CDR3, likely reflecting a read error. V and J are TRBV2 and TRBJ2-3; TRBD2 aligns across 10 bases. Germline-derived CDR1 and CDR2 are SNHLY and FYNNEI. V lost 5 bases and J lost 9; bases outside the gene matches: 2. The CDR3 length is 12 residues. CDR3 region: CASSPSGGTQYL. In DNA form, the CDR3 reads TGTGCCAGCAGTCCTAGCGGGGGCACGCAGTATTTG.

This chain connects TRBV2 to TRBJ1-1; D unclear. This CDR3 has 13 residues. Trimming pared 6 bases from V and 1 base from J, leaving 9 bases between. CDR1 and CDR2 from the germline V gene are SNHLY and FYNNEI. The CDR3 DNA reads as TGTGCCAGCAGACCGACGAGGAACACTGAAGCTTTCTTT. Translated: CASRPTRNTEAFF.

The gene calls are TRBV7-9 and TRBJ2-7, with 15 bases aligning to TRBD2. After removal of 5 bases from V and 2 bases from J, the junction contained 1 base not matched to a gene. The CDR3 is 15 residues long. Germline V gene sequence: CDR1 SEHNR, CDR2 FQNEAQ (reference sequence). The CDR3 nucleotides are TGTGCCAGCAGCGGGACTAGCGGGGGGCCCTACGAGCAGTACTTC. It translates to CASSGTSGGPYEQYF.